These T cell receptor beta chains were read from a single sample in a study of blood T cell repertoires in COVID-19. TCRdb's copy holds only in-frame clones and misses some; the assay was immunoSEQ multiplex PCR. The data contain about 100,000 clones, roughly 87% of them seen just once; the ten biggest clones take up 6.5% to 8%. The sequencing input was peripheral blood. The receptors here all came from a young man in a cohort sampled during active COVID-19. Each CDR3 is given with its conserved first and last residue. Some rows mark clone size as missing; the rest say once, few, many or name a class of expanded clone.

V gene | CDR3 length | clone size | CDR3 protein
TRBV18 | 14 | - | CASSPGILGEKLFF
TRBV19 | 13 | - | CASSPGQQETQYF
TRBV5-5 | 15 | - | CASGLGVSSYNEQFF
TRBV5-1 | 13 | - | CASSFGAADTQYF
TRBV5-4 | 16 | - | CASSSDSGGASGELFF
TRBV11-2 | 16 | - | CASSPGLAGLHYEQYF
TRBV6-5 | 14 | - | CASSYYENGYGYTF
TRBV9 | 13 | - | CASSAGNYNEQFF
TRBV27 | 14 | - | CASSLQGHTDTQYF
TRBV19 | 16 | once | CASSIRGSGGLDEQFF
TRBV5-8 | 14 | - | CASSFRGVNQPQHF
TRBV19 | 14 | - | CASSTTSFTGELFF
TRBV10-2 | 14 | - | CASKTGGNTDTQYF
TRBV6-5 | 15 | - | CASSSPAGGAYEQYF
TRBV10-1 | 13 | - | CASSESGTRGYTF
TRBV4-1 | 14 | - | CASSQTPVSSPLHF
TRBV28 | 20 | - | CASSLAMGGKTLHSNQPQHF
TRBV7-9 | 9 | few | CAAGSEAFF
TRBV7-2 | 14 | - | CASSLEVQRETQYF
TRBV19 | 13 | - | CASVPRGNQPQHF
TRBV19 | 16 | - | CASSITWSAGVGEQYF
TRBV19 | 13 | - | CASSEDFTDTQYF
TRBV9 | 20 | - | CASSVALSVPGRRGDTEAFF
TRBV10-3 | 15 | - | CAISEGGDRVGEAFF
TRBV11-2 | 15 | few | CASSLDSVKSGTQYF
TRBV2 | 17 | - | CASRRLARTDDRQTQYF
TRBV11-3 | 16 | - | CASSLGGAGGSMPQYF